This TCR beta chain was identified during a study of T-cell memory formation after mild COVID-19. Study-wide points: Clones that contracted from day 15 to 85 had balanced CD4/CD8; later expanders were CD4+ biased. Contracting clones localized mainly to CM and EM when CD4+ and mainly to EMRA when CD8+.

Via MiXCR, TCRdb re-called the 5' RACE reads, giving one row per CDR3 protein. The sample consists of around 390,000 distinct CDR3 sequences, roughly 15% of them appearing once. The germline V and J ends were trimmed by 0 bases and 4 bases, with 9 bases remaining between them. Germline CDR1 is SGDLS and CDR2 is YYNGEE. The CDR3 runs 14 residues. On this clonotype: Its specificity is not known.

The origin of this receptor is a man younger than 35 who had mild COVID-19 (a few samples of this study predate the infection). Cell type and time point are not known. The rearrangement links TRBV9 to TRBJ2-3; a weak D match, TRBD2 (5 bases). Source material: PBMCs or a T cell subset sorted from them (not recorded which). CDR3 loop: CASSVGASPDTQYF. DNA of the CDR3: TGTGCCAGCAGCGTAGGGGCTAGCCCAGATACGCAGTATTTT.